The clone carrying this TCR beta chain was detected many times. Its target is not known. This beta chain represents an off-target read in a library built for alpha chains; its size is of limited meaning. Time point defined: sample taken at primary tumor resection. In each case, whole RNA from tumor, nontumor lung or frozen PBMC was sequenced unsorted. This sample was taken from a study of spatial heterogeneity in lung cancer. Individually, TCR cDNA molecules were each labelled with a unique molecular identifier. TCRdb used MiXCR to reprocess the 5' RACE reads, holding one entry per CDR3 protein. The table has fewer than 11,000 distinct CDR3 sequences, roughly 12% seen once. The germline CDR1 and CDR2 sequences are MNHEY and SVGAGI. The trim removed 6 bases at V and 4 bases at J, leaving 5 bases unmatched. The CDR3 covers 14 residues. Findings and caveats of the study: Tumors with more nonsynonymous mutations had more expanded intratumoral alpha and beta TCRs.

This sequence joins TRBV6-5 and TRBJ2-7; 11 bases map to TRBD2. This sample comprised lung tumor tissue, obtained at surgery. The receptor comes from a male donor with early-stage non-small cell lung cancer. CDR3 sequence: CASSRGLAEYEQYF. The DNA of the CDR3 is TGTGCCAGCAGCCGGGGACTAGCGGAATACGAGCAGTACTTC.